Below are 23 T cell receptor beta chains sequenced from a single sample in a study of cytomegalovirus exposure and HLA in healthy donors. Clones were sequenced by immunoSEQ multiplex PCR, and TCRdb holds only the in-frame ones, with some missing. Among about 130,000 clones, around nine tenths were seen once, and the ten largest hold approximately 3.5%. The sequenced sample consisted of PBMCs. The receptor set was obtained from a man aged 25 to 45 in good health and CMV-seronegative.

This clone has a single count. The chain's CDR3 is CASSLPPKASGGYTF. The CDR3 DNA reads TGTGCCAGCAGTTTACCTCCCAAAGCTAGCGGGGGCTACACCTTC. V gene TRBV28 combines with J gene TRBJ1-2, with D uncertain. Germline CDR1 is MDHEN and CDR2 is SYDVKM. V was cut by 2 bases and J by 8 bases, with 18 bases left in between. The CDR3 length is 15 residues.

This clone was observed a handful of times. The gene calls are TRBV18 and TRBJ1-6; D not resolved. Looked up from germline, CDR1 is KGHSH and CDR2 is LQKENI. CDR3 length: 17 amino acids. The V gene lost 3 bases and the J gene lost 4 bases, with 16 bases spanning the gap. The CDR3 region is CASSPPTGGEYNSPLHF. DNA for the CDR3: TGTGCCAGCTCACCTCCAACGGGCGGGGAATATAATTCACCCCTCCACTTT.

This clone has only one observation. CDR3 sequence reads: CASSPLPGQGANNQPQHF. Here the CDR3 DNA reads TGTGCCAGCTCACCACTCCCGGGACAGGGGGCGAACAATCAGCCCCAGCATTTT. The V call is TRBV18, the J call TRBJ1-5, with 12 positions matching TRBD1. With V trimmed by 1 base and J by 3 bases, 7 bases remained unmatched. The germline gives CDR1 KGHSH, CDR2 LQKENI. The CDR3 spans 18 residues.

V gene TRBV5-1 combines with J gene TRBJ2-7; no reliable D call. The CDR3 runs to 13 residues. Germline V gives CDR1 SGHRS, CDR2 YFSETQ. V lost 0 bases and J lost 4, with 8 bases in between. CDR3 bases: TGCGCCAGCAGCTTGGGCAGGCCTTACGAGCAGTACTTC. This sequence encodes CASSLGRPYEQYF.

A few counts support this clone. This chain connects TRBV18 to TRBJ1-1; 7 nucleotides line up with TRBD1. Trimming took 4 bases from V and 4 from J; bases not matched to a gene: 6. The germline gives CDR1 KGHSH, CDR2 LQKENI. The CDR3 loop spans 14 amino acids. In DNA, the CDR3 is TGTGCCAGCTCACTAAGACAGGGCACCACTGAAGCTTTCTTT. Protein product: CASSLRQGTTEAFF.

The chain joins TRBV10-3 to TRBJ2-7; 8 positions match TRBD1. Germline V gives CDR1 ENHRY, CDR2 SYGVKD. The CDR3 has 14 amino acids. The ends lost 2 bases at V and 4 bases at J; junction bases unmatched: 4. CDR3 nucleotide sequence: TGTGCCATCAGTGAGCCGGACAGGGAATACGAGCAGTACTTC. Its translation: CAISEPDREYEQYF.

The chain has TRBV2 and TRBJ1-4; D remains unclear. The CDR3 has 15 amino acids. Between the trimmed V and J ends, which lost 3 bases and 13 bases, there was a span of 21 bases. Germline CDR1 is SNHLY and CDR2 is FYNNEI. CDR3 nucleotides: TGTGCCAGCAGTGACGCAACGCTTCGGGGAGGTCCACTGTTTTTT. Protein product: CASSDATLRGGPLFF. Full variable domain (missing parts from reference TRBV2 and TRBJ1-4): EPEVTQTPSHQVTQMGQEVILRCVPISNHLYFYWYRQILGQKVEFLVSFYNNEISEKSEIFDDQFSVERPDGSNFTLKIRSTKLEDSAMYFCASSDATLRGGPLFFGSGTQLSVL.

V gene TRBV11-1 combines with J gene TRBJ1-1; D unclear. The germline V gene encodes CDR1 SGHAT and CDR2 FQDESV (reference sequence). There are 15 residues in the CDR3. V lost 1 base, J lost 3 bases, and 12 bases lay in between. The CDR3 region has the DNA TGTGCCAGCAGCTTAGTTGGGCAATCCTACACTGAAGCTTTCTTT. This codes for CASSLVGQSYTEAFF.

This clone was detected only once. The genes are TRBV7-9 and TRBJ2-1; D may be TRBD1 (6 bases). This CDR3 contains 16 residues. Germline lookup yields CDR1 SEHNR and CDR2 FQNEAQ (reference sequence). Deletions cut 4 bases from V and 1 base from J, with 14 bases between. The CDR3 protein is CASSSPGDGSYNEQFF. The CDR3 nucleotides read TGTGCCAGCAGCTCGCCAGGGGACGGGTCCTACAATGAGCAGTTCTTC.

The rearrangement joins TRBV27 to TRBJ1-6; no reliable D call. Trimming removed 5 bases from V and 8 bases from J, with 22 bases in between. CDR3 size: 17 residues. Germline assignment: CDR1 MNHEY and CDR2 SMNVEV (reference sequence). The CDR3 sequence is CASSLDPPRGSYSPLHF. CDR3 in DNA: TGTGCCAGCAGTCTAGACCCCCCTCGGGGTTCGTATTCACCCCTCCACTTT.

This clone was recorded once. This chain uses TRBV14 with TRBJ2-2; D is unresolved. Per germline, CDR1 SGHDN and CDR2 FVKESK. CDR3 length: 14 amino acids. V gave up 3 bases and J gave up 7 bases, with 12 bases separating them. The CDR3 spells CASSHLYPYGELFF. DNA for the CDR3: TGTGCCAGCAGCCACCTATATCCTTACGGGGAGCTGTTTTTT.

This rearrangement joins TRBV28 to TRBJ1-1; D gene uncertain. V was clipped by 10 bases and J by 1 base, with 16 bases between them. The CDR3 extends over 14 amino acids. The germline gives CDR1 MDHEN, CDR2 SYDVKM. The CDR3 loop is CATLLVTRNTEAFF. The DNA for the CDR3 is TGTGCCACCCTGCTGGTAACAAGGAACACTGAAGCTTTCTTT.

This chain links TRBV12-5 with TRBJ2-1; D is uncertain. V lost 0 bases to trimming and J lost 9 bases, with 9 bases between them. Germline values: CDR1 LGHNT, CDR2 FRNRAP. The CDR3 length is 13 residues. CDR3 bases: TGTGCTAGTGGTTTGGTTCCGCGAACTGAGCAGTTCTTC. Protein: CASGLVPRTEQFF.

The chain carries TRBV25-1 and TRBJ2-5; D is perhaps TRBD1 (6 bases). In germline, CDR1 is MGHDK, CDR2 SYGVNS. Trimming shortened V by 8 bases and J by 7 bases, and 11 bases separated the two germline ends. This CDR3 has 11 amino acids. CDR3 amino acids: CASQGLWTQYF. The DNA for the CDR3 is TGTGCCAGCCAGGGGTTATGGACCCAGTACTTC.

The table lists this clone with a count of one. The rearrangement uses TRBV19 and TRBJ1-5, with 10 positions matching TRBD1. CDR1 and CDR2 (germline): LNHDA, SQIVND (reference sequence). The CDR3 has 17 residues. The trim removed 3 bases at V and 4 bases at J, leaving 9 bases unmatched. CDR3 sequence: CASSIGWDRGVNQPQHF. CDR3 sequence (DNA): TGTGCCAGTAGTATTGGTTGGGACAGGGGAGTTAATCAGCCCCAGCATTTT.

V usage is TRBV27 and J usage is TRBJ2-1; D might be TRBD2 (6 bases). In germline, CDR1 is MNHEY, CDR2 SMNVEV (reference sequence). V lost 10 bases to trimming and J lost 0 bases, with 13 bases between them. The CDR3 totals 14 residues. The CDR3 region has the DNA TGTGCCACCTCAGCCGGGAGCTCCTACAATGAGCAGTTCTTC. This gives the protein CATSAGSSYNEQFF.

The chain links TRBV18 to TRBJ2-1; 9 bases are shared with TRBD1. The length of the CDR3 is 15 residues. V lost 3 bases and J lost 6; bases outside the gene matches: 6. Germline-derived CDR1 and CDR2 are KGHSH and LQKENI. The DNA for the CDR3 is TGTGCCAGCTCACCGGGGACAGGGTATCGCAATGAGCAGTTCTTC. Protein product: CASSPGTGYRNEQFF.

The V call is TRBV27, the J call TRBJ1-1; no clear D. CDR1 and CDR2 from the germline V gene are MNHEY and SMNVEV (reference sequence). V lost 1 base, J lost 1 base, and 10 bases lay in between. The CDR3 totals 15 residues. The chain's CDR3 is CASSLFGAGNTEAFF. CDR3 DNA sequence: TGTGCCAGCAGTTTATTCGGAGCGGGGAACACTGAAGCTTTCTTT.

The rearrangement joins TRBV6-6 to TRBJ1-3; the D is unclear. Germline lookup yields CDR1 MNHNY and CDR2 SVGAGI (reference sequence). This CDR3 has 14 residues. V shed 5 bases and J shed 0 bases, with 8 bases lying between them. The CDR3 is CASSRGRSGNTIYF. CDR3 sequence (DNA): TGTGCCAGCAGTCGCGGCCGCTCTGGAAACACCATATATTTT.

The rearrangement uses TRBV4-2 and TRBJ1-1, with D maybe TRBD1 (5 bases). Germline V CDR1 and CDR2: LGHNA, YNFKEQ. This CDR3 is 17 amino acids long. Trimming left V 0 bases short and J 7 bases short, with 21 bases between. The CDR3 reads CASSQDLGSGRLLEAFF. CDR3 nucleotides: TGTGCCAGCAGCCAAGATCTAGGTTCAGGGAGGTTGCTTGAAGCTTTCTTT.

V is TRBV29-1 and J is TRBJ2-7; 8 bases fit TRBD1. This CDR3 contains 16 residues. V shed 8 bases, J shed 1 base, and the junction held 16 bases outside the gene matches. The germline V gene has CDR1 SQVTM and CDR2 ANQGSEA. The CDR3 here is CSILRTGFSLSYEQYF. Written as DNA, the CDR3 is TGCAGCATCCTCCGGACAGGGTTTAGTCTTTCCTACGAGCAGTACTTC.

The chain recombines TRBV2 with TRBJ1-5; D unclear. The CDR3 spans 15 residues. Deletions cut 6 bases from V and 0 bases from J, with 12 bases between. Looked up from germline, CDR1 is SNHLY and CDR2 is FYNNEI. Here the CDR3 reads CASRAGSYSNQPQHF. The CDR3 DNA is TGTGCCAGCAGAGCCGGGAGTTATAGCAATCAGCCCCAGCATTTT.

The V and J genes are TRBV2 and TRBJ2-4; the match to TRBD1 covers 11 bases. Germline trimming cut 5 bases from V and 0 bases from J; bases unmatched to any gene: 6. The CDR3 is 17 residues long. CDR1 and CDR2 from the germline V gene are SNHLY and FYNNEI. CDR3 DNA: TGTGCCAGCAGTCTCGGACAGGGGGCCTTAGCCAAAAACATTCAGTACTTC. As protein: CASSLGQGALAKNIQYF.